Below, one TCR beta chain is given with its context. In the authors' methods: Researchers report that nucleated cell counts were estimated from reference gene primer amplification. This table comes from immunoSEQ multiplex PCR, and its TCRdb copy is limited to in-frame clones, with some not included. V and J calls and clone size follow that table, whereas D and trimming were derived from the DNA. The sample carries fewer than 300,000 clones, approximately 83% recorded once. The record originates from a study of blood T cell repertoires in COVID-19. Study-level background: T cells, B-cell-depleted T cells, or PBMCs supplied cDNA or gDNA.

Germline trimming cut 8 bases from V and 0 bases from J; bases unmatched to any gene: 11. This CDR3 region has 17 residues. Germline CDR1 and CDR2: LNHDA and SQIVND (reference sequence). The V call is TRBV19, the J call TRBJ1-5; 9 bases fit TRBD1. Sequencing was done on a sample of PBMCs or T cells enriched from blood (not recorded which). This TCR was recovered from a woman aged 30 to 39 who had recovered from COVID-19. The CDR3 loop reads CASPLGDRAYSNQPQHF. The CDR3 DNA follows: TGTGCCAGTCCCCTTGGGGACAGGGCCTATAGCAATCAGCCCCAGCATTTT.